The T cell receptor (beta chain) under discussion was sequenced for a study of cytomegalovirus exposure and HLA in healthy donors. Regarding the study as a whole: Most likely, a cluster of highly shared sequence variants arose as a sequencing artifact. A later analysis showed that HLA-associated TCR beta chains had undergone more clonal expansion than equally common others. The authors later found most CMV-associated TCR beta chains appeared HLA-restricted.

The V gene end was trimmed by 4 bases and the J gene end by 5 bases; junction bases not matched to a gene: 6. Looked up from germline, CDR1 is SGHDN and CDR2 is FVKESK. The CDR3 totals 14 residues. Donors in the study were healthy people who gave bone marrow. 13 Jbeta primers and 60 Vbeta primers were used for the PCR. Profiling relied on immunoSEQ multiplex PCR, and the TCRdb table lists in-frame clones only, not all of them. Of under 150,000 clones in the sample, about four fifths were seen once. In the case of this clone: The antigen remains unidentified.

V is TRBV14 and J is TRBJ2-3; TRBD2 matches 7 bases. Sequencing input: PBMCs. The origin of this receptor is a woman in her thirties or forties in good health and CMV-seropositive. Here the CDR3 reads CASSPGGGGDTQYF. The CDR3 coding sequence is TGTGCCAGCAGCCCGGGAGGTGGCGGAGATACGCAGTATTTT. The full variable domain, with the rest looked up from reference TRBV14 and TRBJ2-3, is EAGVTQFPSHSVIEKGQTVTLRCDPISGHDNLYWYRRVMGKEIKFLLHFVKESKQDESGMPNNRFLAERTGGTYSTLKVQPAELEDSGVYFCASSPGGGGDTQYFGPGTRLTVL.